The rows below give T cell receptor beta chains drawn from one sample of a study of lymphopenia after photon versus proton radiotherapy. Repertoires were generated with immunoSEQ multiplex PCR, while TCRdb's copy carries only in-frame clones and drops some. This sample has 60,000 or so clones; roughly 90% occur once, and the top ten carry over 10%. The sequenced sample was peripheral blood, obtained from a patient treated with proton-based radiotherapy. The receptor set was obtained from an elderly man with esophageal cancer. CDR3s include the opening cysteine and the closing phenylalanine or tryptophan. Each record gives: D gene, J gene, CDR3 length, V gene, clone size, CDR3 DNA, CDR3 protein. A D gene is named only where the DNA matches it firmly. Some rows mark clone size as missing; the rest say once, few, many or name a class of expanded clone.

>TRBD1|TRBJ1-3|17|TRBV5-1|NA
TGCGCCAGCAGCTTGACAGGGGGCAAAGCCTCTGGAAACACCATATATTTT
CASSLTGGKASGNTIYF
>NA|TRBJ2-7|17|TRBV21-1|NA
NA
CASSKTEWGTGAYEQYF
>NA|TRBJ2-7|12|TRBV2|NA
TGTGCCAGCAGAGGAGCGGCTGCCGAGCAGTACTTC
CASRGAAAEQYF
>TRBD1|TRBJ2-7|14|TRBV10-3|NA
TGTGCCATCAAACCGGGGACAGGGGGCTACGAGCAGTACTTC
CAIKPGTGGYEQYF
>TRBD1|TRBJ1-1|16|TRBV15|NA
TGTGCCACCAGCATCCCCCCCGGGACAGGGTCCACTGAAGCTTTCTTT
CATSIPPGTGSTEAFF
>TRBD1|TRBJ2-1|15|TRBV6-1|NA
TGTGCCAGCAGTGAAAGGCTGGGACAGTACAATGAGCAGTTCTTC
CASSERLGQYNEQFF
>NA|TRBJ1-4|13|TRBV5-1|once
TGCGCCAGCAGCTACGGAAGAGGCGAAAAACTGTTTTTT
CASSYGRGEKLFF
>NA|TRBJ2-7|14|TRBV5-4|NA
TGTGCCAGCAGCTCGGACTGGCAGACCTACGAGCAGTACTTC
CASSSDWQTYEQYF
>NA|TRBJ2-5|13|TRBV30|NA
TGTGCCTGGAGTGTCGACACACCAGAGACCCAGTACTTC
CAWSVDTPETQYF
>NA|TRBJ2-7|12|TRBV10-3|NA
TGTGCCATCAGTGACTATAACTACGAGCAGTACTTC
CAISDYNYEQYF
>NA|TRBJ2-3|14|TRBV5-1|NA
TGCGCCAGCAGCTTGAACAGGGACACAGATACGCAGTATTTT
CASSLNRDTDTQYF
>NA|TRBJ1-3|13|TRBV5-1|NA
TGCGCCAGCAGCTTGGATTATCAAAACACCATATATTTT
CASSLDYQNTIYF
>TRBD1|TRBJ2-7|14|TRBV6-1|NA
TGTGCCAGCAGTGGGCAGGGGGCGTCCTACGAGCAGTACTTC
CASSGQGASYEQYF
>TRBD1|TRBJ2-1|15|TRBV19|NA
TGTGCCAGTAGTATGGACAGGGGTCTTTACAATGAGCAGTTCTTC
CASSMDRGLYNEQFF